This record covers a single T cell receptor (beta chain). During active infection, Seattle patients enrolled and were then monitored through disease. This sample stems from a study of blood T cell repertoires in COVID-19. In the source study's methods: Researchers report that nucleated cell counts were estimated from reference gene primer amplification. Assay: immunoSEQ multiplex PCR; the TCRdb copy retains only in-frame clones and omits some. That table gives V, J and clone size, and the DNA gave D and trimming. This table holds roughly 160,000 clones, roughly 78% found once. CDR3 size: 14 residues. V lost 4 bases and J 4 bases, leaving 13 bases between the germline ends. Germline V gene data show CDR1 as SGHAT and CDR2 as FQNNGV.

This chain joins TRBV11-2 and TRBJ2-5, with D possibly TRBD2 on 5 matching bases. This TCR was recovered from a woman aged 55-69 years with COVID-19, enrolled during active disease. Source material: peripheral blood. CDR3 residues: CASSSAMAGETQYF. The CDR3 DNA is TGTGCCAGCAGCTCGGCAATGGCGGGAGAGACCCAGTACTTC.